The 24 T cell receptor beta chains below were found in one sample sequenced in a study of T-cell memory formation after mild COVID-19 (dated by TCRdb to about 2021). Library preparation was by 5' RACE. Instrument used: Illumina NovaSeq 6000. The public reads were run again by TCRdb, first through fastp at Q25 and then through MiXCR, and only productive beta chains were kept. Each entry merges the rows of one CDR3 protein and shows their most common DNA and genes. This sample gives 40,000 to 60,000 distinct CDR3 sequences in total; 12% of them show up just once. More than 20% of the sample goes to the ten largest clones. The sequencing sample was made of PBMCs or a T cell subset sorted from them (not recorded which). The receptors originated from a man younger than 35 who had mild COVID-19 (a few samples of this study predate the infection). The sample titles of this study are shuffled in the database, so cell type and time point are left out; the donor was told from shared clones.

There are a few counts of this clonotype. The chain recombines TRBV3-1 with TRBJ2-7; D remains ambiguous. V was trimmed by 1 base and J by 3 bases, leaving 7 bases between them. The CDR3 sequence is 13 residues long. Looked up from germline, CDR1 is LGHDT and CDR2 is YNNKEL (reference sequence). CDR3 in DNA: TGTGCCAGCAGCCAAGGCTGGGACTACGAGCAGTACTTC. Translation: CASSQGWDYEQYF.

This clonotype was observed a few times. Here the CDR3 reads CASSPGGTDTQYF. The CDR3 DNA is TGTGCCAGCAGCCCGGGAGGCACAGATACGCAGTATTTT. J is TRBJ2-3 and V is TRBV3-1; possibly TRBD2 for D (6 bases). Germline V lookup: CDR1 LGHDT, CDR2 YNNKEL (reference sequence). CDR3 length: 13 residues. V lost 4 bases to trimming and J lost 1 base, with 6 bases between them.

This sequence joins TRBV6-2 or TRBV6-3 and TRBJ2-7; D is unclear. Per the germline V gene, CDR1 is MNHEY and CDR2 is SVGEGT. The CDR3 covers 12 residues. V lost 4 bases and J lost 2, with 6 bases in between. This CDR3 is CASSSPPYEQYF. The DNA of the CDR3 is TGTGCCAGCAGTTCTCCACCCTACGAGCAGTACTTC.

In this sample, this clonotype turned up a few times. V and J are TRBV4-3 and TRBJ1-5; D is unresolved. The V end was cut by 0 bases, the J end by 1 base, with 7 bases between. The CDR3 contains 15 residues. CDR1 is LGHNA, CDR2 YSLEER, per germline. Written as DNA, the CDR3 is TGCGCCAGCAGCCAAGAGGAAGGAAGCAATCAGCCCCAGCATTTT. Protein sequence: CASSQEEGSNQPQHF.

CDR3 amino acids: CASSLAGGNTEAFF. CDR3 sequence (DNA): TGCGCCAGCAGCTTGGCAGGGGGAAACACTGAAGCTTTCTTT. The chain carries TRBV5-1 and TRBJ1-1; 7 nucleotides line up with TRBD1. The trim removed 0 bases at V and 2 bases at J, leaving 1 base unmatched. The length of the CDR3 is 14 residues. Germline V lookup: CDR1 SGHRS, CDR2 YFSETQ.

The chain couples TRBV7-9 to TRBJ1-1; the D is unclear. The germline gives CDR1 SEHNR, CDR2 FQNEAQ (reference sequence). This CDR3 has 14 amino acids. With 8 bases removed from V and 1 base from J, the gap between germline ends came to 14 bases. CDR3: CASQKVGENTEAFF. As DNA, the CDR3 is TGTGCCAGCCAAAAGGTTGGTGAGAACACTGAAGCTTTCTTT.

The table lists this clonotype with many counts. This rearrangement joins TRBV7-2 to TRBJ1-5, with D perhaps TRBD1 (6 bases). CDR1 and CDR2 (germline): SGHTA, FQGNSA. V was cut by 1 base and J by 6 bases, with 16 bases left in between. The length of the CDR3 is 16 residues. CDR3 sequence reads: CASSLGSRGGGQPQHF. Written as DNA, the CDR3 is TGTGCCAGCAGCTTAGGTTCCAGGGGCGGTGGTCAGCCCCAGCATTTT.

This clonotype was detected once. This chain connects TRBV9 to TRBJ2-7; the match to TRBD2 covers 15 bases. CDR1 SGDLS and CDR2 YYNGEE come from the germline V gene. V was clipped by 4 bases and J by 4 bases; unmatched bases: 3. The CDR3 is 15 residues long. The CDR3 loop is CASSPGTSGGYEQYF. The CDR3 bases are TGTGCCAGCAGCCCCGGGACTAGCGGGGGGTACGAGCAGTACTTC.

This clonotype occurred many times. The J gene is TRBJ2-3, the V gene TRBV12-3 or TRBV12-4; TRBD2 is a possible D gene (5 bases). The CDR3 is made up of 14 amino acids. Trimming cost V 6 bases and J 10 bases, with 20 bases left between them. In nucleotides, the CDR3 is TGTGCCAGCAGCCCTACCCGGGGTCGGATGGCGCAGTATTTT. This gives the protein CASSPTRGRMAQYF.

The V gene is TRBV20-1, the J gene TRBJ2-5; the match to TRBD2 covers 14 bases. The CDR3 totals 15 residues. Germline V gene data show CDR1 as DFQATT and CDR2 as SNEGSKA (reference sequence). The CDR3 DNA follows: TGCAGCCCAGGGACTAGCGGGGGAATTGAAGAGACCCAGTACTTC. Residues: CSPGTSGGIEETQYF.

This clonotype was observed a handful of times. The CDR3 DNA sequence: TGCGCCAGCAGCCAAAAGGCCCTCAGTGAAGCTTTCTTT. Translation: CASSQKALSEAFF. The chain carries TRBV4-3 and TRBJ1-1; no reliable D call. Germline CDR1 reads LGHNA; CDR2 reads YSLEER. There are 13 residues in the CDR3. V lost 2 bases to trimming and J lost 7 bases, with 11 bases between them.

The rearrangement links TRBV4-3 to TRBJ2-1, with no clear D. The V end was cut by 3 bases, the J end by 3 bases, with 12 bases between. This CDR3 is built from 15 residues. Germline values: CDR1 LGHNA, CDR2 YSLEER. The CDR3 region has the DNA TGCGCCAGCAGCCAGGGCTCCGCACGCTACAATGAGCAGTTCTTC. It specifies CASSQGSARYNEQFF.

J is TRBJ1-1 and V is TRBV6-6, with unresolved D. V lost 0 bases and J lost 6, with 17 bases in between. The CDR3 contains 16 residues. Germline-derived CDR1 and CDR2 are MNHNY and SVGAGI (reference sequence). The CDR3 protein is CASSYSILVTQPEAFF. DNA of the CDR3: TGTGCCAGCAGTTACTCGATTTTAGTAACCCAGCCTGAAGCTTTCTTT.

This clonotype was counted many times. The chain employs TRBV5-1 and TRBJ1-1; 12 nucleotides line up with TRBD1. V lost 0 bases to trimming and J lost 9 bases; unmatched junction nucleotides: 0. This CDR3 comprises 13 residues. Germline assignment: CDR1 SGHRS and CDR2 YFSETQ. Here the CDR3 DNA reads TGCGCCAGCAGCTTGGGGGACAGGGGGCAAGCTTTCTTT. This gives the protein CASSLGDRGQAFF.

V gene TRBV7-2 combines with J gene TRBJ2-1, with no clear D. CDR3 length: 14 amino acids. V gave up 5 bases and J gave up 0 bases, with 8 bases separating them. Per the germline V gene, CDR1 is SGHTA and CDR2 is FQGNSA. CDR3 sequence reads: CASSLESSYNEQFF. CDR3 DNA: TGTGCCAGCAGCCTCGAGTCCTCCTACAATGAGCAGTTCTTC.

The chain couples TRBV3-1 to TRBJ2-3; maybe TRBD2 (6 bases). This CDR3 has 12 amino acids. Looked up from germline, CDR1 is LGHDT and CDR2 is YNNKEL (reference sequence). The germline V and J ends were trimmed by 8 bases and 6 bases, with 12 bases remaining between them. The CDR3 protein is CASSTSADTQYF. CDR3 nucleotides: TGTGCCAGCTCGACTAGTGCCGATACGCAGTATTTT.

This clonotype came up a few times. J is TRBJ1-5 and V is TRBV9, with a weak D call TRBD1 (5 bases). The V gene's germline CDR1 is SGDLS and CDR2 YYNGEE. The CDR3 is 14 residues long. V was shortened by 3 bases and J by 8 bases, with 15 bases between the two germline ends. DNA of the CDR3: TGTGCCAGCAGCGAGGCGGGGGTGAAGGAGCCCCAGCATTTT. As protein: CASSEAGVKEPQHF.

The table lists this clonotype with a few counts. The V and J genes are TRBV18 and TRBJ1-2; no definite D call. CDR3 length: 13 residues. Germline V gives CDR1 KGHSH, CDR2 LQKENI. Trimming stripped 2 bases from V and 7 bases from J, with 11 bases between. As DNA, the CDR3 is TGTGCCAGCTCACCAGGGAGGTTAAGTGGCTACACCTTC. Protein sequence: CASSPGRLSGYTF.

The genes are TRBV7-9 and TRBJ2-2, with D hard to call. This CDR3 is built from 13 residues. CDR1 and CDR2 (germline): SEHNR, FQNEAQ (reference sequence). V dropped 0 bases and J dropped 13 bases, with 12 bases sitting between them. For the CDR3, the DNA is TGTGCCAGCAGCTTAGCGCGAATGGGTGTGCTGTTTTTT. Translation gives CASSLARMGVLFF.

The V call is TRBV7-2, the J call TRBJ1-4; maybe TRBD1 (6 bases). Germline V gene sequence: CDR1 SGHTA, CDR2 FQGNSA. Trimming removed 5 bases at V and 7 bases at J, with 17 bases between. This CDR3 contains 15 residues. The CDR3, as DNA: TGTGCCAGCAGCCCGACCGGGGGCGGAGGTGAAAAACTGTTTTTT. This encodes CASSPTGGGGEKLFF. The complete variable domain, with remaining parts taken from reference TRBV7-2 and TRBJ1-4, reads GAGVSQSPSNKVTEKGKDVELRCDPISGHTALYWYRQSLGQGLEFLIYFQGNSAPDKSGLPSDRFSAERTGGSVSTLTIQRTQQEDSAVYLCASSPTGGGGEKLFFGSGTQLSVL.

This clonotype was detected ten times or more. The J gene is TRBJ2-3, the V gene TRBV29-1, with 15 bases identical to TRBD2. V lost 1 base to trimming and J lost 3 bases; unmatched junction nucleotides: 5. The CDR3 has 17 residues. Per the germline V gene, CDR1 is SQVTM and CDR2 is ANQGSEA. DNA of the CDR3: TGCAGCGTTGAAGCTTGGACTAGCGGGGGGGCAACAGATACGCAGTATTTT. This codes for CSVEAWTSGGATDTQYF.

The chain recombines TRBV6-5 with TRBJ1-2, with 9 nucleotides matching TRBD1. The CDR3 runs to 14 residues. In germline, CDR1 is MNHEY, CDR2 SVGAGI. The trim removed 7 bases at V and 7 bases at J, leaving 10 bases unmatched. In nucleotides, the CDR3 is TGTGCCAGCACCCGCGGGACAGGGACGGGTGGCTACACCTTC. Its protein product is CASTRGTGTGGYTF.

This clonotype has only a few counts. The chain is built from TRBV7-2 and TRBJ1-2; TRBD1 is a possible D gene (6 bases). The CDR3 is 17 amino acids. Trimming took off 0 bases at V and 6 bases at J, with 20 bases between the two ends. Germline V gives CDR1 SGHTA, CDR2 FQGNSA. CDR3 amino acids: CASSLASDAGAVNGYTF. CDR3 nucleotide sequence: TGTGCCAGCAGCTTAGCGTCTGATGCAGGGGCGGTGAATGGCTACACCTTC.

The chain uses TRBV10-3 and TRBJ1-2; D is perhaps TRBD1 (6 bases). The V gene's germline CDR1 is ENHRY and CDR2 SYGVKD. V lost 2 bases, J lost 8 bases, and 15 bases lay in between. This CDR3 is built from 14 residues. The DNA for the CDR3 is TGTGCCATCAGTGAGCAAGGGGGGAACTTGGGCTACACCTTC. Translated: CAISEQGGNLGYTF.